A selection of T cell receptor beta chains follows, all from one sample in a study of T cell responses to AZD1222 COVID-19 vaccine. Sequencing was performed with immunoSEQ multiplex PCR; in TCRdb, only in-frame clones are kept and a portion is missing. The sample holds some 92,000 clones, approximately 90% seen once. Here the sequenced sample was peripheral blood, taken on day 0 of AZD1222 vaccination. These receptors were collected from an adult in good health. CDR3s include the opening cysteine and the closing phenylalanine or tryptophan. The D gene is left open where the match is weak. A row's size may be missing; if present it is once, few, many or a size class.

J gene: TRBJ1-2; clone size: .; D gene: TRBD1; V gene: TRBV13; CDR3 protein: CASSLDRDYGYTF; CDR3 DNA: TGTGCCAGCAGCTTGGACAGGGACTATGGCTACACCTTC
J gene: TRBJ1-2; clone size: .; D gene: .; V gene: TRBV7-8; CDR3 protein: CASSFDGRGGYTF; CDR3 DNA: TGTGCCAGCAGCTTCGACGGGCGGGGTGGCTACACCTTC
J gene: TRBJ2-3; clone size: .; D gene: .; V gene: TRBV7-9; CDR3 protein: CATRSYDTQYF; CDR3 DNA: TGTGCCACCCGAAGTTACGATACGCAGTATTTT
J gene: TRBJ2-7; clone size: .; D gene: .; V gene: TRBV9; CDR3 protein: CASSGSSYEQYF; CDR3 DNA: TGTGCCAGCAGCGGGAGCTCCTACGAGCAGTACTTC
J gene: TRBJ1-6; clone size: .; D gene: TRBD1; V gene: TRBV30; CDR3 protein: CAWSVGQANSPLHF; CDR3 DNA: TGTGCCTGGAGTGTAGGACAGGCGAATTCACCCCTCCACTTT
J gene: TRBJ2-4; clone size: .; D gene: TRBD2; V gene: TRBV13; CDR3 protein: CASSSGQGGDIQYF; CDR3 DNA: TGTGCCAGCAGCTCGGGGCAGGGAGGGGACATTCAGTACTTC
J gene: TRBJ1-5; clone size: few; D gene: TRBD1; V gene: TRBV7-9; CDR3 protein: CASSRTGNQPQHF; CDR3 DNA: TGTGCCAGCAGCCGGACAGGTAATCAGCCCCAGCATTTT
J gene: TRBJ1-4; clone size: .; D gene: .; V gene: TRBV9; CDR3 protein: CASSSLDEKLFF; CDR3 DNA: TGTGCCAGCTCTTCTCTCGATGAAAAACTGTTTTTT
J gene: TRBJ1-2; clone size: once; D gene: .; V gene: TRBV28; CDR3 protein: CASSFENYGYTF; CDR3 DNA: TGTGCCAGCAGTTTTGAGAACTATGGCTACACCTTC
J gene: TRBJ1-2; clone size: .; D gene: .; V gene: TRBV28; CDR3 protein: CASSLQGIRGTRDYGYTF; CDR3 DNA: TGTGCCAGCAGTTTACAGGGCATCAGGGGAACTAGGGACTATGGCTACACCTTC
J gene: TRBJ1-5; clone size: .; D gene: .; V gene: TRBV7-9; CDR3 protein: CASSPDTYSNQPQHF; CDR3 DNA: TGTGCCAGCAGCCCCGACACTTATAGCAATCAGCCCCAGCATTTT
J gene: TRBJ1-6; clone size: .; D gene: TRBD1; V gene: TRBV18; CDR3 protein: CASSPQDRGNSPLHF; CDR3 DNA: TGTGCCAGCTCACCCCAGGACAGGGGGAATTCACCCCTCCACTTT
J gene: TRBJ2-7; clone size: once; D gene: .; V gene: TRBV12-3/TRBV12-4; CDR3 protein: CASSFFYEQYF; CDR3 DNA: TGTGCCAGCAGTTTTTTTTACGAGCAGTACTTC
J gene: TRBJ2-5; clone size: .; D gene: .; V gene: TRBV2; CDR3 protein: CASSGVRGETQYF; CDR3 DNA: TGTGCCAGCAGTGGAGTCCGGGGAGAGACCCAGTACTTC
J gene: TRBJ1-5; clone size: .; D gene: TRBD1; V gene: TRBV19; CDR3 protein: CASSIQGYQPQHF; CDR3 DNA: TGTGCCAGTAGCATACAGGGGTATCAGCCCCAGCATTTT
J gene: TRBJ1-5; clone size: .; D gene: TRBD1; V gene: TRBV3-1/TRBV3-2; CDR3 protein: CASSQDRVGGQPQHF; CDR3 DNA: TGTGCCAGCAGCCAAGATCGGGTAGGGGGCCAGCCCCAGCATTTT
J gene: TRBJ2-3; clone size: .; D gene: TRBD2; V gene: TRBV6-4; CDR3 protein: CASSGGGHTDTQYF; CDR3 DNA: TGTGCCAGCAGTGGCGGGGGGCACACAGATACGCAGTATTTT
J gene: TRBJ2-7; clone size: once; D gene: .; V gene: TRBV3-1/TRBV3-2; CDR3 protein: CASSAGTNYEQYF; CDR3 DNA: TGTGCCAGCAGCGCCGGGACAAACTACGAGCAGTACTTC
J gene: TRBJ2-2; clone size: .; D gene: TRBD1; V gene: TRBV6-5; CDR3 protein: CASSYLQGAGGELFF; CDR3 DNA: TGTGCCAGCAGTTACTTACAGGGGGCAGGCGGGGAGCTGTTTTTT
J gene: TRBJ1-2; clone size: once; D gene: .; V gene: TRBV7-9; CDR3 protein: CASSHSMGYGYTF; CDR3 DNA: TGTGCCAGCAGCCATAGTATGGGGTATGGCTACACCTTC
J gene: TRBJ2-7; clone size: .; D gene: TRBD1; V gene: TRBV28; CDR3 protein: CASSVQGNEQYF; CDR3 DNA: TGTGCCAGCAGTGTACAGGGGAACGAGCAGTACTTC
J gene: TRBJ1-2; clone size: .; D gene: .; V gene: TRBV11-2; CDR3 protein: CASSPVSGYGYTF; CDR3 DNA: TGTGCCAGCAGCCCGGTCTCGGGGTATGGCTACACCTTC
J gene: TRBJ2-2; clone size: .; D gene: .; V gene: TRBV6-5; CDR3 protein: CASQRLGTPPGELFF; CDR3 DNA: TGTGCCAGCCAGAGGCTCGGGACTCCTCCCGGGGAGCTGTTTTTT
J gene: TRBJ1-4; clone size: .; D gene: TRBD1; V gene: TRBV15; CDR3 protein: CATSANRGRYEKLFF; CDR3 DNA: TGTGCCACCAGCGCCAACAGGGGGCGGTATGAAAAACTGTTTTTT
J gene: TRBJ1-5; clone size: few; D gene: .; V gene: TRBV12-5; CDR3 protein: CASGPPTGQAQPQHF; CDR3 DNA: TGTGCTAGTGGTCCTCCCACCGGCCAAGCTCAGCCCCAGCATTTT
J gene: TRBJ2-5; clone size: .; D gene: .; V gene: TRBV7-9; CDR3 protein: CASIRLGAGETQYF; CDR3 DNA: TGTGCCAGCATACGTCTGGGGGCAGGGGAGACCCAGTACTTC
J gene: TRBJ2-1; clone size: .; D gene: TRBD2; V gene: TRBV19; CDR3 protein: CASSSPLAGTYNEQFF; CDR3 DNA: TGTGCCAGTAGCAGCCCTCTAGCGGGCACCTACAATGAGCAGTTCTTC
J gene: TRBJ1-1; clone size: .; D gene: .; V gene: TRBV18; CDR3 protein: CASSPPSSNTEAFF; CDR3 DNA: TGTGCCAGCTCACCACCGTCGTCCAACACTGAAGCTTTCTTT